These 5 T cell receptor beta chains came from one sample sequenced in a study of shared clonotypes between healthy human individuals. The repertoire was sequenced with immunoSEQ multiplex PCR; TCRdb's copy has only in-frame clones and lacks some. The data contain about half a million clones, approximately 85% of them singletons. Sequenced sample: PBMCs. The origin of the receptors is a woman in her 40s in good health. Some clones in this sample may be carry-over from other donors' samples.

For the CDR3, the DNA is TGCGCCAGCAGCTTGCTTCCCGGCGTCGGCTCCTACAATGAGCAGTTCTTC. Amino acids: CASSLLPGVGSYNEQFF. This rearrangement joins TRBV5-1 to TRBJ2-1; D is ambiguous. V dropped 1 base and J dropped 0 bases, with 14 bases sitting between them. The CDR3 length is 17 residues. CDR1 and CDR2 from the germline V gene are SGHRS and YFSETQ.

The V gene is TRBV29-1, the J gene TRBJ2-5; D possibly matches TRBD1 or TRBD2 (5 bases each). The CDR3 is 15 residues long. Trimming took 5 bases from V and 5 from J, leaving 21 bases between them. The germline V gene encodes CDR1 SQVTM and CDR2 ANQGSEA. The CDR3, as DNA: TGCAGCGTTAGAGTACGAGGGGCTAGAGGGGAGACCCAGTACTTC. Protein product: CSVRVRGARGETQYF. Variable domain in full (rest from reference TRBV29-1 and TRBJ2-5): SAVISQKPSRDICQRGTSLTIQCQVDSQVTMMFWYRQQPGQSLTLIATANQGSEATYESGFVIDKFPISRPNLTFSTLTVSNMSPEDSSIYLCSVRVRGARGETQYFGPGTRLLVL.

The rearrangement uses TRBV6-5 and TRBJ2-3; maybe TRBD1 (6 bases). Between the trimmed V and J ends, which lost 4 bases and 4 bases, there was a span of 12 bases. The length of the CDR3 is 14 residues. Germline V gives CDR1 MNHEY, CDR2 SVGAGI. The CDR3, as DNA: TGTGCCAGCAGTTGGGGGCAGTCTGCAGATACGCAGTATTTT. Residues: CASSWGQSADTQYF.

The CDR3 DNA is TGTGCCTGGAGTGTCGGCCTGCTAAGCTCCTACAATGAGCAGTTCTTC. Encoded protein: CAWSVGLLSSYNEQFF. V is TRBV30 and J is TRBJ2-1; D not resolved. V lost 0 bases and J 0 bases, leaving 12 bases between the germline ends. CDR3 length: 16 amino acids. The germline CDR1 and CDR2 sequences are GTSNPN and SVGIG (reference sequence). Looking up the rest from reference TRBV30 and TRBJ2-1 gives the full variable domain: SQTIHQWPATLVQPVGSPLSLECTVEGTSNPNLYWYRQAAGRGLQLLFYSVGIGQISSEVPQNLSASRPQDRQFILSSKKLLLSDSGFYLCAWSVGLLSSYNEQFFGPGTRLTVL.

The chain combines TRBV7-8 with TRBJ2-7; 10 bases match TRBD1. V shed 2 bases and J 4 bases; nucleotides not matched to a gene: 5. Germline CDR1 is SGHVS and CDR2 is FQNEAQ. This CDR3 spans 15 amino acids. The CDR3 is CASSLPGQGGYEQYF. As DNA, the CDR3 is TGTGCCAGCAGCTTACCAGGACAGGGGGGTTACGAGCAGTACTTC.